This entry concerns a single TCR beta chain. Its antigen remains unidentified. The data derive from a study of T cells in Graves' hyperthyroidism and ophthalmopathy. Study-wide points: Appearing also in blood were most of the thyroid clonotypes expanded above 0.001.

RNA transcripts were the template for amplifying TCR beta CDR3 regions. Carried out on the TCR CDR3, a first-round RT-PCR used the HTBI primer set. TCRdb re-derived calls from the multiplex PCR reads in MiXCR, one entry per CDR3 protein. This table holds around 800,000 distinct CDR3 sequences, more than 30% found once. Germline V gene lookup returns CDR1 LNHDA and CDR2 SQIVND (reference sequence). This CDR3 region has 13 residues. The ends were cut back, 5 bases at V and 5 bases at J, with 12 bases in the middle. The chain carries TRBV19 and TRBJ1-1; D call uncertain. The TCR comes from a man aged 18-30 years with Graves' hyperthyroidism. The specimen sequenced was blood. CDR3 in amino acids: CASSDTGWTEAFF. CDR3 sequence (DNA): TGTGCCAGTAGTGACACGGGCTGGACTGAAGCTTTCTTT. The complete variable domain, with remaining parts taken from reference TRBV19 and TRBJ1-1, reads DGGITQSPKYLFRKEGQNVTLSCEQNLNHDAMYWYRQDPGQGLRLIYYSQIVNDFQKGDIAEGYSVSREKKESFPLTVTSAQKNPTAFYLCASSDTGWTEAFFGQGTRLTVV.